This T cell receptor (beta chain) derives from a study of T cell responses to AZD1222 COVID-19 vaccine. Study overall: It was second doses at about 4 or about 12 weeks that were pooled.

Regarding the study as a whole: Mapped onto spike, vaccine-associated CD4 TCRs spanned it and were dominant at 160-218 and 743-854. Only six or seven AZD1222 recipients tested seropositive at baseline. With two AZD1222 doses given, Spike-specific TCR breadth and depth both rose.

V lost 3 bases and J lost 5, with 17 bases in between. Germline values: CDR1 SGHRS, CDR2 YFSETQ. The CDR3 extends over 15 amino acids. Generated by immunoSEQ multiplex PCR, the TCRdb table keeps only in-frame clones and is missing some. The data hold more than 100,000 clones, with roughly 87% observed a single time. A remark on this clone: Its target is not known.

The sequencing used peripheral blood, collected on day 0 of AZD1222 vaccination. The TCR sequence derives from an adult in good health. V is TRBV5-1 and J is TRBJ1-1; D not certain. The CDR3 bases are TGCGCCAGCAGCTACCTAGGCGGGGAGAGGACTGAAGCTTTCTTT. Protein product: CASSYLGGERTEAFF.